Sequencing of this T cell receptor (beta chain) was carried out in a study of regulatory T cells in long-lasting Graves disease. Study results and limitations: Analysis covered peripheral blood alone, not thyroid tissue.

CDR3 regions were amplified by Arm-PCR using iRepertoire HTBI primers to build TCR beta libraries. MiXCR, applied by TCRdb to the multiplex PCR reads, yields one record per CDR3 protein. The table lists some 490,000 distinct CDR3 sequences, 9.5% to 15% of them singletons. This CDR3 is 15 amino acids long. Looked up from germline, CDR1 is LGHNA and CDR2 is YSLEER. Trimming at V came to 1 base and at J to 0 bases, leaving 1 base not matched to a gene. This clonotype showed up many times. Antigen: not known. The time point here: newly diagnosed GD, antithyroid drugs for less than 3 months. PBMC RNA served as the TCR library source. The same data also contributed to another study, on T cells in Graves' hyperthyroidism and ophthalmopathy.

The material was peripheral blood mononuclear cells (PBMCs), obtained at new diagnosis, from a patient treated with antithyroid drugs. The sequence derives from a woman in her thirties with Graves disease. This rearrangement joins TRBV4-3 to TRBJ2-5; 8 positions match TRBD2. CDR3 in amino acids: CASSQVLADQETQYF. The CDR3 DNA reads TGCGCCAGCAGCCAAGTACTAGCGGACCAAGAGACCCAGTACTTC.